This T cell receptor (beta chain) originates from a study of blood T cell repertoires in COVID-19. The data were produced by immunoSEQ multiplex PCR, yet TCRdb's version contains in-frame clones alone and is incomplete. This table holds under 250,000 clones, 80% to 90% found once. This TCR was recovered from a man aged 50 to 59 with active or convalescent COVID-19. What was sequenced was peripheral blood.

The CDR3 sequence is CASSLGAAGATQYF. CDR3 nucleotide sequence: TGTGCCAGCAGCTTGGGTGCAGCTGGGGCGACCCAGTACTTC. V is TRBV7-2 and J is TRBJ2-5, with a tentative D call TRBD1 (5 bases). The germline CDR1 and CDR2 sequences are SGHTA and FQGNSA. There are 14 residues in the CDR3. V was shortened by 3 bases and J by 7 bases, with 15 bases between the two germline ends. The complete variable domain, with remaining parts taken from reference TRBV7-2 and TRBJ2-5, reads GAGVSQSPSNKVTEKGKDVELRCDPISGHTALYWYRQSLGQGLEFLIYFQGNSAPDKSGLPSDRFSAERTGGSVSTLTIQRTQQEDSAVYLCASSLGAAGATQYFGPGTRLLVL.